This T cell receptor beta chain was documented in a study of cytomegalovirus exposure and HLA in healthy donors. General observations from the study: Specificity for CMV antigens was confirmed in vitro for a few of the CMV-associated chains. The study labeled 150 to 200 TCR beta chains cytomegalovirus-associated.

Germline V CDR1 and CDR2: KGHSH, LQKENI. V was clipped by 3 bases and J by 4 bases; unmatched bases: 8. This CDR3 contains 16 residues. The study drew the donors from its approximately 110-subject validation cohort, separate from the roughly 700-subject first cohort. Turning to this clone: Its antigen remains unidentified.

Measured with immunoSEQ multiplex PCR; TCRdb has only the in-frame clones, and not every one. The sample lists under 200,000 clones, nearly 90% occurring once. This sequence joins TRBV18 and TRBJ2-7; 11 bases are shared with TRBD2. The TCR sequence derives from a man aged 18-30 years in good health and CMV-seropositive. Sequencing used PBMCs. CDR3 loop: CASSPSPVAGGYEQYF. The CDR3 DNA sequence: TGTGCCAGCTCACCCTCCCCTGTAGCGGGAGGGTACGAGCAGTACTTC.